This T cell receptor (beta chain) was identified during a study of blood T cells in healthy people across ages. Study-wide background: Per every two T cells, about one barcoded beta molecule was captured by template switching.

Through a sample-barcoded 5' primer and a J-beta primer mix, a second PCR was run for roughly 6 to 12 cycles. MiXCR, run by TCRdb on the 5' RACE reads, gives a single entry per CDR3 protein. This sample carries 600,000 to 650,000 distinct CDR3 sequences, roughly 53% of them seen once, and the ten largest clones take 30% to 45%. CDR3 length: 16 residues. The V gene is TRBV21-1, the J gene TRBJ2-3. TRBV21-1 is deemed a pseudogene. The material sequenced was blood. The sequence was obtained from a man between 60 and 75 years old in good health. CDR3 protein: CASSKARQTSTDTQYF. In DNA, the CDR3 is TGTGCCAGCAGCAAAGCCCGGCAGACTAGCACAGATACGCAGTATTTT.